This T cell receptor (beta chain) appears in the sequencing data of a study of T cell changes during pregnancy in multiple sclerosis. The junction had 8 bases not matched to a gene; V was cut back by 4 bases and J by 7 bases. CDR1 SEHNR and CDR2 FQNEAQ come from the germline V gene (reference sequence). The CDR3 has 15 amino acids. The table came from immunoSEQ multiplex PCR; TCRdb's copy has only in-frame clones and leaves some out. Of about 68,000 clones listed, 91% were seen once; the top ten hold around 0.9%. The TCR was taken from a female donor with multiple sclerosis, enrolled in a pregnancy study. J is TRBJ2-2 and V is TRBV7-9; TRBD1 agrees at 8 bases. Sequenced here: peripheral blood, sampled in the second trimester of pregnancy. Written as DNA, the CDR3 is TGTGCCAGCAGCTCAGGACAGGGATTCAACGGGGAGCTGTTTTTT. Translation: CASSSGQGFNGELFF.